One sample yielded the 12 T cell receptor beta chains listed below, sequenced in a study of blood T cells in healthy people across ages. Next came a second PCR, run for roughly 6 to 11 cycles, which used a sample-barcoded 5' primer along with a J-beta primer mix. One entry per CDR3 protein results from TCRdb running MiXCR on the 5' RACE reads. The sample consists of 850,000 or so distinct CDR3 sequences, 25% to 35% of them appearing once. The specimen sequenced was blood. The receptors come from a woman aged 80 or over in good health.

This clonotype was seen at least ten times. The genes are TRBV11-3 and TRBJ1-4; D uncertain. The CDR3 loop spans 16 amino acids. The V end was cut by 3 bases, the J end by 7 bases, with 18 bases between. CDR1 and CDR2 (germline): SGHNT, YENEEA. Here the CDR3 reads CASSLDRSSRGEKLFF. In DNA, the CDR3 is TGTGCCAGCAGCTTGGACCGAAGCTCGAGAGGTGAAAAACTGTTTTTT.

This clonotype was observed a handful of times. The rearrangement uses TRBV25-1 and TRBJ2-7; either TRBD1 or TRBD2 may fit D (5 bases each). Germline CDR1 and CDR2: MGHDK and SYGVNS. Trimming removed 2 bases at V and 0 bases at J, with 8 bases between. The CDR3 sequence is 14 residues long. CDR3 sequence (DNA): TGTGCCAGCAGTGAAATTGGGGGCTCCTACGAGCAGTACTTC. It codes for CASSEIGGSYEQYF.

This clonotype was recorded many times. The chain is built from TRBV28 and TRBJ2-3; tentative D call: TRBD2 (6 bases). Germline-derived CDR1 and CDR2 are MDHEN and SYDVKM. Trimming removed 8 bases from V and 0 bases from J, with 15 bases in between. The length of the CDR3 is 15 residues. The chain's CDR3 is CASGRGEGSTDTQYF. The CDR3 region has the DNA TGTGCCAGCGGGCGGGGAGAGGGGAGCACAGATACGCAGTATTTT. Variable domain in full (rest from reference TRBV28 and TRBJ2-3): DVKVTQSSRYLVKRTGEKVFLECVQDMDHENMFWYRQDPGLGLRLIYFSYDVKMKEKGDIPEGYSVSREKKERFSLILESASTNQTSMYLCASGRGEGSTDTQYFGPGTRLTVL.

The chain uses TRBV29-1 and TRBJ2-3; possibly TRBD1 for D (6 bases). This CDR3 region has 13 residues. V was clipped by 4 bases and J by 4 bases, with 12 bases between them. The germline V gene encodes CDR1 SQVTM and CDR2 ANQGSEA. Here the CDR3 DNA reads TGCAGCGTTGCCAGGGGTAGGTCAGATACGCAGTATTTT. Translation: CSVARGRSDTQYF.

This clonotype showed up many times. V is TRBV7-9 and J is TRBJ1-6, with 7 bases identical to TRBD1. Germline V gene data show CDR1 as SEHNR and CDR2 as FQNEAQ (reference sequence). The length of the CDR3 is 15 residues. V trimming: 5 bases; J trimming: 4 bases; junction bases outside the gene matches: 5. The CDR3 DNA is TGTGCCAGCAGCCCCACAGGGGCGTATAATTCACCCCTCCACTTT. This gives the protein CASSPTGAYNSPLHF.

This clonotype was recorded only once. A much larger clone is a single base away; this may be a read error. The CDR3 DNA sequence: TGTGTCAGCAGCCCCCTCCTAGCGGTCCAAGAGACCCAGTACTTC. Protein product: CVSSPLLAVQETQYF. The chain employs TRBV6-2 or TRBV6-3 and TRBJ2-5, with TRBD2 identical over 7 bases. The CDR3 is 15 amino acids. The V gene's germline CDR1 is MNHEY and CDR2 SVGEGT.

The sample holds many counts of this clonotype. This chain links TRBV7-2 with TRBJ2-5; 14 bases map to TRBD2. The CDR3 has 18 amino acids. V lost 5 bases, J lost 4 bases, and 12 bases stayed unmatched. Germline CDR1 SGHTA, CDR2 FQGNSA. In DNA, the CDR3 is TGTGCCAGCAGCCCCCGGACTAGCGGGGGGCGGGGCGGAGAGACCCAGTACTTC. Translation gives CASSPRTSGGRGGETQYF.

This clonotype was observed many times. The V gene is TRBV20-1, the J gene TRBJ2-3, with TRBD2 matching over 8 bases. Germline V lookup: CDR1 DFQATT, CDR2 SNEGSKA (reference sequence). This CDR3 is built from 16 residues. With 0 bases clipped from V and 5 bases from J, the junction kept 10 bases outside the gene matches. The CDR3 DNA reads TGCAGTGCTAGAGATTGGAGTAGCGGGGTAGGAGATACGCAGTATTTT. Its translation is CSARDWSSGVGDTQYF.

This clonotype occurred many times. The V call is TRBV28, the J call TRBJ2-5; TRBD2 is a possible D gene (6 bases). The V end was cut by 7 bases, the J end by 4 bases, with 13 bases between. This CDR3 comprises 13 residues. In germline, CDR1 is MDHEN, CDR2 SYDVKM. This chain's CDR3 is CASNLGGRETQYF. For the CDR3, the DNA is TGTGCCAGCAACCTCGGAGGGAGAGAGACCCAGTACTTC.

This clonotype has at least ten counts. The chain employs TRBV20-1 and TRBJ2-7, with D perhaps matching TRBD2 (8 bases). The CDR3 covers 16 residues. The V gene lost 0 bases and the J gene lost 0 bases, with 15 bases spanning the gap. Germline assignment: CDR1 DFQATT and CDR2 SNEGSKA (reference sequence). The CDR3 sequence: CSARERGAGGSYEQYF. CDR3 nucleotide sequence: TGCAGTGCTAGAGAGCGGGGGGCAGGGGGCTCCTACGAGCAGTACTTC.

This clonotype was picked up one time. The germline gene is not matched at one end of the junction; a read error may be the cause. The chain combines TRBV7-2 with TRBJ2-1; a possible D gene is TRBD2 (6 bases). The CDR3 is made up of 16 amino acids. Per germline, CDR1 SGHTA and CDR2 FQGNSA. DNA of the CDR3: TGTGCCAGCAGCACTGGGACTCCTACCCAATACAATGGGCAGTTCTTC. It specifies CASSTGTPTQYNGQFF.

In its sample, this clonotype was seen many times. A much larger clone differs from this one at a single base, so this may be a read error. The chain carries TRBV7-2 and TRBJ2-1; no definite D call. The DNA end is more similar to TRBJ2-7, so the J call may be wrong. CDR1 SGHTA and CDR2 FQGNSA come from the germline V gene. This CDR3 has 13 amino acids. This chain's CDR3 is CASSLAKHNEQYF. In nucleotides, the CDR3 is TGTGCCAGCAGCTTAGCAAAACACAATGAGCAGTACTTC.